This TCR beta chain was documented in a study of blood T cell repertoires in COVID-19. Study context: From the United States, Italy and Spain came samples of acute and convalescent COVID-19. PBMCs, B-cell-depleted T cells, or T cells were the source of the cDNA or gDNA that made up the material.

The germline V gene has CDR1 ENHRY and CDR2 SYGVKD. With 4 bases removed from V and 3 bases from J, the gap between germline ends came to 10 bases. This CDR3 comprises 13 residues. Authors' processing steps: Quantification of nucleated cells was approximated via reference gene primer amplification. Sequencing was performed with immunoSEQ multiplex PCR; in TCRdb, only in-frame clones are kept and a portion is missing. V, J and clone size reflect that table, while D and trimming were determined from the DNA. The sample yields some 73,000 clones, around nine tenths seen once. This sequence originates from a woman aged 55-70 years with acute or convalescent COVID-19. This chain joins TRBV10-3 and TRBJ2-7, with D possibly being TRBD1 (5 bases). The material sequenced was peripheral blood. DNA for the CDR3: TGTGCCATCAGTGGACCAGACAGCTACGAGCAGTACTTC. It codes for CAISGPDSYEQYF.